Here is one TCR beta chain with its context. Each CDR3 protein gets one entry after TCRdb re-called the 5' RACE reads with MiXCR. The data hold about 370,000 distinct CDR3 sequences, with about 9.9% observed a single time. This sample was taken from a study of T cells after yellow fever vaccination. Germline V CDR1 and CDR2: MNHEY, SVGEGT. J lost 1 base, V lost 0 bases, and 2 bases had no gene match. The CDR3 length is 15 residues. The sequencing here drew on PBMCs, taken on the day of the first yellow fever vaccination. The sequence was obtained from a man in his late teens or twenties who received the YFV17D yellow fever vaccine. V and J are TRBV6-2 or TRBV6-3 and TRBJ2-7; 8 nucleotides agree with TRBD1. The CDR3 protein is CASSYSGTGSYEQYV. The CDR3 DNA reads TGTGCCAGCAGTTACTCCGGGACAGGATCCTACGAGCAGTACGTC.